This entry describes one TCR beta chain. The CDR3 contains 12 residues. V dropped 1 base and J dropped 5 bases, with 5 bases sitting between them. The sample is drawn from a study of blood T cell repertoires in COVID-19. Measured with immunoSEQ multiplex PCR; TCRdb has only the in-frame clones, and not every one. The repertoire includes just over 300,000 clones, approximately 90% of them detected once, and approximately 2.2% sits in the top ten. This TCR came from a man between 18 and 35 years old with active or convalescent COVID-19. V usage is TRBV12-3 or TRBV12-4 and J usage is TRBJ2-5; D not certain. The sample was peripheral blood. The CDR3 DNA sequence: TGTGCCAGCAGTTTAGTCCGGGAGACCCAGTACTTC. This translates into CASSLVRETQYF.